One sample yielded the 13 T cell receptor beta chains listed below, sequenced in a study of CD8+ T cells in alopecia areata. RNA extraction was followed by reverse transcription into cDNA, which acted as the sequencing template. Clones were sequenced by immunoSEQ multiplex PCR, and TCRdb holds only the in-frame ones, with some missing. Of 65,000 to 100,000 clones listed, approximately 50% were seen once; the top ten hold around 6%. The sequencing input was NKG2D-high CD8+ T cells sorted from blood. The receptors here all came from a human donor with alopecia areata.

This clone was found a few times. The gene calls are TRBV28 and TRBJ2-3; no clear D gene. Germline CDR1 and CDR2: MDHEN and SYDVKM. The CDR3 is made up of 14 amino acids. Trimming took 5 bases from V and 0 from J, leaving 9 bases between them. The CDR3 region has the DNA TGTGCCAGCAGTCCGAGACAAAGCACAGATACGCAGTATTTT. Residues: CASSPRQSTDTQYF.

The rearrangement links TRBV28 to TRBJ2-1; D is perhaps TRBD1 or TRBD2 (5 bases each). CDR1 MDHEN and CDR2 SYDVKM come from the germline V gene. V was trimmed by 10 bases and J by 4 bases, leaving 20 bases between them. The CDR3 has 15 amino acids. This CDR3 reads CATSGDPESYNEQFF. DNA for the CDR3: TGTGCCACCTCCGGGGACCCAGAATCTTACAATGAGCAGTTCTTC.

The CDR3 reads CASSVASSYEQYF. The CDR3 coding sequence is TGTGCCAGTAGTGTGGCCAGCTCCTACGAGCAGTACTTC. The chain recombines TRBV19 with TRBJ2-7; no firm D call. The CDR3 extends over 13 amino acids. Germline CDR1 reads LNHDA; CDR2 reads SQIVND (reference sequence). V was cut by 5 bases and J by 0 bases, with 8 bases left in between.

This clone was counted between two and nine times. The chain is built from TRBV27 and TRBJ2-7, with 9 bases identical to TRBD2. This CDR3 comprises 14 residues. Trimming removed 4 bases from V and 7 bases from J; junction bases left unmatched: 8. The germline gives CDR1 MNHEY, CDR2 SMNVEV (reference sequence). This chain's CDR3 is CASSYIAGAVEQYF. The DNA for the CDR3 is TGTGCCAGCAGTTACATAGCGGGAGCGGTAGAGCAGTACTTC.

V gene TRBV29-1 combines with J gene TRBJ1-4; TRBD1 agrees at 12 bases. The germline gives CDR1 SQVTM, CDR2 ANQGSEA. The CDR3 runs 17 residues. J lost 3 bases, V lost 4 bases, and 9 bases had no gene match. This CDR3 reads CSVVGWDRGLANEKLFF. The CDR3 DNA follows: TGCAGCGTTGTCGGCTGGGACAGGGGGCTTGCTAATGAAAAACTGTTTTTT.

J is TRBJ2-3 and V is TRBV5-6; D may be TRBD1 (6 bases). V gave up 3 bases and J gave up 6 bases, with 17 bases separating them. There are 15 residues in the CDR3. CDR1 SGHDT and CDR2 YYEEEE come from the germline V gene. The CDR3 region has the DNA TGTGCCAGCAGCTCGTCACAGGGCACAGGGGATACGCAGTATTTT. This sequence encodes CASSSSQGTGDTQYF.

This clone was seen only once. The J gene is TRBJ1-2, the V gene TRBV28; tentative D call: TRBD1 (5 bases). Trimming shortened V by 6 bases and J by 5 bases, and 22 bases separated the two germline ends. The germline V gene has CDR1 MDHEN and CDR2 SYDVKM. This CDR3 has 16 residues. CDR3 DNA: TGTGCCAGCAGCTACTCACGGACCCAGGGCGCATATGGCTACACCTTC. It codes for CASSYSRTQGAYGYTF.

This chain joins TRBV29-1 and TRBJ2-1; D unclear. The length of the CDR3 is 11 residues. From germline, CDR1 is SQVTM and CDR2 ANQGSEA. The germline V and J ends were trimmed by 5 bases and 8 bases, with 10 bases remaining between them. The CDR3 protein is CSVIGRHEQFF. DNA of the CDR3: TGCAGCGTTATAGGCCGTCATGAGCAGTTCTTC.

The V call is TRBV7-9, the J call TRBJ2-7; 7 nucleotides align to TRBD1. V lost 4 bases, J lost 5 bases, and 11 bases stayed unmatched. CDR3 length equals 15 residues. CDR1 is SEHNR, CDR2 FQNEAQ, per germline (reference sequence). As DNA, the CDR3 is TGTGCCAGCAGCTCCTCGACAGGGACCTTTGACGAGCAGTACTTC. This translates into CASSSSTGTFDEQYF.

There are a few counts of this clone. The V and J genes are TRBV23-1 and TRBJ2-1; 7 bases are a match to TRBD2. TRBV23-1 counts as an open reading frame of uncertain function. With 0 bases clipped from V and 2 bases from J, the junction kept 1 base outside the gene matches. The CDR3 runs 15 residues. The DNA for the CDR3 is TGCGCCAGCAGTCAATCCGGGAGGACCTACAATGAGCAGTTCTTC. It translates to CASSQSGRTYNEQFF.

The rearrangement joins TRBV5-6 to TRBJ2-2, with TRBD1 matching 7 bases. The CDR3 has 14 amino acids. The trim removed 4 bases at V and 15 bases at J, leaving 15 bases unmatched. Germline values: CDR1 SGHDT, CDR2 YYEEEE. CDR3 residues: CASSPPGTAGILFF. CDR3 nucleotide sequence: TGTGCCAGCAGCCCCCCGGGGACAGCCGGTATCTTGTTTTTT. The full variable domain, in which reference TRBV5-6 and TRBJ2-2 provide the parts outside the CDR3, is DAGVTQSPTHLIKTRGQQVTLRCSPKSGHDTVSWYQQALGQGPQFIFQYYEEEERQRGNFPDRFSGHQFPNYSSELNVNALLLGDSALYLCASSPPGTAGILFFGEGSRLTVL.

The V gene is TRBV27, the J gene TRBJ2-3; no reliable D call. Between the trimmed V and J ends, which lost 0 bases and 6 bases, there was a span of 10 bases. Looked up from germline, CDR1 is MNHEY and CDR2 is SMNVEV (reference sequence). This CDR3 spans 14 amino acids. The CDR3 loop reads CASSLSFSLDTQYF. CDR3 in DNA: TGTGCCAGCAGTTTATCTTTTAGTTTGGATACGCAGTATTTT.

This clone has only a few counts. The V call is TRBV29-1, the J call TRBJ2-1, with D hard to call. The CDR3 runs 9 residues. V was clipped by 3 bases and J by 9 bases, with 3 bases between them. Germline CDR1 and CDR2: SQVTM and ANQGSEA. The CDR3 loop reads CSVDVEQFF. The CDR3 DNA reads TGCAGCGTTGACGTTGAGCAGTTCTTC.